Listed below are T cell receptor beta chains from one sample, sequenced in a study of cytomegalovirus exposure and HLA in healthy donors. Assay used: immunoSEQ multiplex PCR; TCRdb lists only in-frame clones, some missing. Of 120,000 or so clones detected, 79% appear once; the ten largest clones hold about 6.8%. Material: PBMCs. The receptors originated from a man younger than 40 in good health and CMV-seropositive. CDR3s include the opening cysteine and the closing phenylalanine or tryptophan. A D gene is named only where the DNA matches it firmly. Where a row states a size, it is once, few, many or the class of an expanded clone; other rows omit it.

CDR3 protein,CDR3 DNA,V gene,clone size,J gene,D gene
CASSDSAGGRTDTQYF,TGTGCCAGCAGTGACAGTGCGGGGGGACGCACAGATACGCAGTATTTT,TRBV25-1,once,TRBJ2-3,TRBD2
CASSFARAEAFF,TGCGCCAGCAGCTTCGCCAGGGCTGAAGCTTTCTTT,TRBV4-1,NA,TRBJ1-1,NA
CASSPGHNQPQHF,TGTGCCAGCTCTCCCGGACATAATCAGCCCCAGCATTTT,TRBV18,NA,TRBJ1-5,NA
CASSRRTGNTGELFF,TGTGCCAGCAGCAGGCGGACAGGGAACACCGGGGAGCTGTTTTTT,TRBV7-2,NA,TRBJ2-2,TRBD1
CASRDTANYGYTF,TGTGCCAGCAGAGACACCGCTAACTATGGCTACACCTTC,TRBV2,NA,TRBJ1-2,NA
CASSTPSGGPPYEQYF,TGTGCCAGCAGCACCCCTAGCGGGGGGCCTCCCTACGAGCAGTACTTC,TRBV7-8,few,TRBJ2-7,TRBD2
CSVGQTQGAYGYTF,TGCAGCGTTGGCCAGACTCAGGGCGCCTATGGCTACACCTTC,TRBV29-1,NA,TRBJ1-2,NA
CASSRSGPKGNQPQHF,TGTGCCAGTAGTAGGTCAGGTCCAAAGGGCAATCAGCCCCAGCATTTT,TRBV19,NA,TRBJ1-5,NA
CASSLGWWSYEQYF,TGTGCCAGCAGCTTAGGATGGTGGTCCTACGAGCAGTACTTC,TRBV11-1,NA,TRBJ2-7,NA
CASSKASGGQGDTQYF,TGCGCCAGCAGCAAGGCTAGCGGGGGGCAGGGAGATACGCAGTATTTT,TRBV5-1,NA,TRBJ2-3,TRBD2
CASSFGGQGAYEQYF,TGTGCCAGCAGCTTCGGAGGGCAGGGGGCGTACGAGCAGTACTTC,TRBV5-4,few,TRBJ2-7,TRBD1
CASSIRGDNNEQFF,TGTGCCAGTAGTATCCGCGGGGATAACAATGAGCAGTTCTTC,TRBV19,NA,TRBJ2-1,NA
CASSQDWGQGYGYTF,TGTGCCAGCAGCCAAGATTGGGGACAGGGCTATGGCTACACCTTC,TRBV14,NA,TRBJ1-2,TRBD1
CASSLMGQGRVEQYF,TGTGCCAGCAGCTTAATGGGACAGGGGAGGGTCGAGCAGTACTTC,TRBV7-9,NA,TRBJ2-7,TRBD1
CASRISVETQYF,TGTGCCAGCAGGATTAGCGTTGAGACCCAGTACTTC,TRBV2,NA,TRBJ2-5,NA
CASSPGQFYEQYF,TGTGCCAGCAGCCCGGGACAGTTCTACGAGCAGTACTTC,TRBV6-6,NA,TRBJ2-7,TRBD1
CASRREAKNIQYF,TGTGCCAGCAGGAGGGAGGCCAAAAACATTCAGTACTTC,TRBV2,NA,TRBJ2-4,NA
CAWSTKAGDYNEQFF,TGTGCCTGGAGTACCAAAGCGGGGGATTACAATGAGCAGTTCTTC,TRBV30,NA,TRBJ2-1,TRBD2
CAWSGNSGGYEQYF,TGTGCCTGGAGTGGGAATAGCGGGGGCTACGAGCAGTACTTC,TRBV30,NA,TRBJ2-7,TRBD2
CASSPDPTGVGANVLTF,TGTGCCAGCTCACCGGACCCGACAGGGGTTGGGGCCAACGTCCTGACTTTC,TRBV18,NA,TRBJ2-6,TRBD1
CASSEGQGRGEQYF,TGTGCCAGCAGTGAGGGACAGGGAAGGGGGGAGCAGTACTTC,TRBV2,NA,TRBJ2-7,TRBD1
CAIRKDRESSMGYTF,TGTGCCATCAGGAAGGACAGGGAGAGTAGTATGGGCTACACCTTC,TRBV10-3,NA,TRBJ1-2,TRBD1
CASRRGQGLNYGYTF,TGTGCCAGTAGGCGGGGACAGGGGCTAAACTATGGCTACACCTTC,TRBV19,NA,TRBJ1-2,TRBD1
CASSLAGTSGGTQYF,TGCGCCAGCAGCTTGGCCGGGACTAGCGGGGGGACCCAGTACTTC,TRBV5-1,NA,TRBJ2-5,TRBD2
CASSFSTGAGDTQYF,TGTGCCAGCAGCTTTTCGACAGGGGCAGGAGATACGCAGTATTTT,TRBV5-6,NA,TRBJ2-3,TRBD1
CASSMRQDYGYTF,TGTGCCAGTAGTATGAGACAGGACTATGGCTACACCTTC,TRBV19,NA,TRBJ1-2,NA
CASSSGTGDNQPQHF,TGCGCCAGCAGCTCCGGGACAGGAGACAATCAGCCCCAGCATTTT,TRBV5-1,few,TRBJ1-5,TRBD1
CASSEWDRGRGTEAFF,TGTGCCAGCAGTGAATGGGACAGGGGGCGGGGGACTGAAGCTTTCTTT,TRBV2,NA,TRBJ1-1,TRBD1
CSVEEQDNEQFF,TGCAGCGTTGAAGAGCAGGACAATGAGCAGTTCTTC,TRBV29-1,NA,TRBJ2-1,NA
CASSRQGAHSPLHF,TGTGCCAGCAGCCGTCAGGGTGCTCATTCACCCCTCCACTTT,TRBV11-2,NA,TRBJ1-6,NA
CASSVFTGADTQYF,TGTGCCAGCAGCGTTTTTACAGGGGCAGATACGCAGTATTTT,TRBV9,NA,TRBJ2-3,TRBD1
CASSVEVGQGDGYTF,TGTGCCAGCAGCGTAGAGGTAGGGCAGGGCGATGGCTACACCTTC,TRBV9,once,TRBJ1-2,NA
CASSSRRGASSGNTIYF,TGTGCCAGCAGCTCTCGACGGGGGGCCAGCTCTGGAAACACCATATATTTT,TRBV7-9,NA,TRBJ1-3,NA
CASSALQGVPGANTEAFF,TGTGCCAGCAGCGCTCTCCAAGGCGTTCCAGGGGCGAACACTGAAGCTTTCTTT,TRBV9,NA,TRBJ1-1,NA
CASSLDRSNSPLHF,TGTGCCAGCAGCTTGGACAGGAGTAATTCACCCCTCCACTTT,TRBV5-4,NA,TRBJ1-6,NA
CASSRTSGYQETQYF,TGTGCCAGCAGCAGGACTAGCGGTTACCAAGAGACCCAGTACTTC,TRBV4-2,NA,TRBJ2-5,TRBD2
CASSPQGGDSPNTEAFF,TGTGCCAGCAGCCCACAGGGCGGAGACAGCCCGAACACTGAAGCTTTCTTT,TRBV7-9,once,TRBJ1-1,NA
CASSPRLAGYSSTDTQYF,TGTGCCAGCTCACCCAGACTAGCGGGGTATTCTAGCACAGATACGCAGTATTTT,TRBV18,few,TRBJ2-3,TRBD2
CASSTREGDNEKLFF,TGTGCCAGTAGTACCCGTGAAGGAGATAATGAAAAACTGTTTTTT,TRBV19,NA,TRBJ1-4,NA
CASSKPKLGQGSFGETQYF,TGTGCCAGCTCTAAGCCTAAACTAGGACAGGGGTCCTTCGGCGAGACCCAGTACTTC,TRBV7-9,NA,TRBJ2-5,TRBD1
CASSPGTVILANVLTF,TGTGCCAGCAGCCCCGGGACTGTCATTTTGGCCAACGTCCTGACTTTC,TRBV7-6,few,TRBJ2-6,NA
CASSLVRGNTGELFF,TGTGCCAGCAGCTTAGTACGAGGGAACACCGGGGAGCTGTTTTTT,TRBV11-2,NA,TRBJ2-2,NA
CASSSDRRQYEQYF,TGTGCCAGCAGTTCCGACAGGAGGCAGTACGAGCAGTACTTC,TRBV27,NA,TRBJ2-7,NA
CASRMDRWTEAFF,TGTGCCAGCAGGATGGACAGGTGGACTGAAGCTTTCTTT,TRBV2,NA,TRBJ1-1,TRBD1
CASSYRTGMKDEQYF,TGTGCCAGCAGCTACAGGACAGGGATGAAAGACGAGCAGTACTTC,TRBV14,NA,TRBJ2-7,TRBD1
CASSEALLVEETQYF,TGTGCCAGCAGTGAAGCGCTTCTAGTGGAAGAGACCCAGTACTTC,TRBV2,NA,TRBJ2-5,NA
CASSFIPDRGNTEAFF,TGTGCCAGCAGCTTCATCCCGGACAGGGGTAACACTGAAGCTTTCTTT,TRBV7-8,NA,TRBJ1-1,TRBD1
CASSQDGGAWEEQYF,TGCGCCAGCAGCCAAGATGGTGGGGCTTGGGAAGAGCAGTACTTC,TRBV4-3,few,TRBJ2-7,NA
CASSGSGSSTYEQYF,TGTGCCAGCAGTGGTTCGGGGAGTTCAACCTACGAGCAGTACTTC,TRBV25-1,NA,TRBJ2-7,NA
CASSQDQADSSYEQYF,TGCGCCAGCAGCCAAGATCAGGCTGACAGCTCCTACGAGCAGTACTTC,TRBV4-3,NA,TRBJ2-7,NA
CASSLGATIIAKNIQYF,TGTGCCAGCAGTTTGGGGGCGACTATTATAGCCAAAAACATTCAGTACTTC,TRBV2,NA,TRBJ2-4,NA
CASKQGASSYEQYF,TGTGCCAGCAAGCAAGGGGCTAGCTCCTACGAGCAGTACTTC,TRBV27,NA,TRBJ2-7,NA
CASSLEAGGGYTF,TGTGCCAGCAGCTTGGAGGCAGGGGGAGGCTACACCTTC,TRBV5-4,NA,TRBJ1-2,TRBD1
CASSYRGRSSYEQYF,TGTGCCAGCAGTTACCGAGGTAGGAGCTCCTACGAGCAGTACTTC,TRBV28,NA,TRBJ2-7,NA
CASSLAEYEQYF,TGTGCCAGCAGCCTGGCGGAGTACGAGCAGTACTTC,TRBV11-2,NA,TRBJ2-7,NA